This T cell receptor (beta chain) was profiled in a study of control samples from healthy donors and cancer patients. Method: immunoSEQ multiplex PCR; TCRdb's copy keeps in-frame clones and lacks some. The data contain approximately 140,000 clones, more than 85% of them singletons. With V trimmed by 6 bases and J by 1 base, 2 bases remained unmatched. This CDR3 has 13 residues. Germline V lookup: CDR1 LNHDA, CDR2 SQIVND (reference sequence). This sequence was found in a woman aged 25-40 years in good health. The sample consisted of blood. The J gene is TRBJ1-1, the V gene TRBV19; 7 bases match TRBD1. This CDR3 is CASSRTGNTEAFF. DNA of the CDR3: TGTGCCAGTAGCCGGACAGGGAACACTGAAGCTTTCTTT.